The 18 T cell receptor beta chains in this list originate from one sample, sequenced in a study of cytomegalovirus exposure and HLA in healthy donors (dated by TCRdb to the late 2010s). Library construction relied on the immunoSEQ multiplex PCR assay. The multiplex PCR relied on a mix of 60 forward primers for TCR Vbeta segments and 13 reverse primers for TCR Jbeta segments. This immuneACCESS table, as held by TCRdb, lists in-frame sequences with V and J called but not all clones. Of the missing ones, under half trace to an unresolved V gene in checked studies; the others have no known cause. The table of this sample itemizes roughly 57,000 clones. Together, the top ten hold around 12% of the sample. Sequenced material: PBMCs. The receptor source for this set is a man aged 18 to 29 in good health and CMV-seropositive.

The chain is built from TRBV15 and TRBJ2-3; D not certain. Germline lookup yields CDR1 LNHNV and CDR2 YYDKDF (reference sequence). Trimming stripped 1 base from V and 0 bases from J, with 11 bases between. This CDR3 contains 16 residues. Here the CDR3 reads CATSRGPASSTDTQYF. The CDR3 nucleotides are TGTGCCACCAGCAGAGGACCAGCGTCGAGCACAGATACGCAGTATTTT. Together with reference TRBV15 and TRBJ2-3, the CDR3 gives the full variable domain: DAMVIQNPRYQVTQFGKPVTLSCSQTLNHNVMYWYQQKSSQAPKLLFHYYDKDFNNEADTPDNFQSRRPNTSFCFLDIRSPGLGDTAMYLCATSRGPASSTDTQYFGPGTRLTVL.

The V call is TRBV18, the J call TRBJ2-4; possibly TRBD1 for D (6 bases). V lost 3 bases and J 4 bases, leaving 16 bases between the germline ends. Germline V gives CDR1 KGHSH, CDR2 LQKENI. The CDR3 is 16 amino acids. CDR3 loop: CASSPILAQGKNIQYF. The DNA of the CDR3 is TGTGCCAGCTCACCTATATTGGCACAGGGTAAAAACATTCAGTACTTC.

The chain couples TRBV6-5 to TRBJ1-1; D ambiguous. The CDR3 is 13 residues long. Germline values: CDR1 MNHEY, CDR2 SVGAGI. Trimming took 4 bases from V and 1 from J, leaving 7 bases between them. CDR3 sequence: CASSFRGNTEAFF. The CDR3 DNA follows: TGTGCCAGCAGTTTCCGGGGGAACACTGAAGCTTTCTTT.

The V and J genes are TRBV12-5 and TRBJ1-3, with D unclear. The length of the CDR3 is 15 residues. Germline-derived CDR1 and CDR2 are LGHNT and FRNRAP. The V end lost 6 bases, the J end lost 0 bases, and 12 bases lay between the germline ends. The CDR3 DNA reads as TGTGCTAGTGGCAGGCTGGCCGGCTCTGGAAACACCATATATTTT. It yields the protein CASGRLAGSGNTIYF. The full variable domain, in which reference TRBV12-5 and TRBJ1-3 provide the parts outside the CDR3, is DARVTQTPRHKVTEMGQEVTMRCQPILGHNTVFWYRQTMMQGLELLAYFRNRAPLDDSGMPKDRFSAEMPDATLATLKIQPSEPRDSAVYFCASGRLAGSGNTIYFGEGSWLTVV.

V and J are TRBV2 and TRBJ2-1; 10 nucleotides align to TRBD2. CDR1 and CDR2 from the germline V gene are SNHLY and FYNNEI. The CDR3 consists of 14 residues. Trimming took 7 bases from V and 0 from J; bases not matched to a gene: 0. The CDR3 spells CASTSGSSYNEQFF. The CDR3 region has the DNA TGTGCCAGCACTAGCGGGAGCTCCTACAATGAGCAGTTCTTC.

The genes are TRBV18 and TRBJ2-7; TRBD1 matches at 9 bases. CDR3 length equals 14 residues. Germline values: CDR1 KGHSH, CDR2 LQKENI. With V trimmed by 6 bases and J by 5 bases, 8 bases remained unmatched. CDR3 residues: CASSPWTGEDEQYF. CDR3 nucleotides: TGTGCCAGCTCGCCATGGACAGGGGAGGACGAGCAGTACTTC.

The gene calls are TRBV27 and TRBJ2-5; 8 bases are shared with TRBD1. The J call is in doubt because the DNA end fits TRBJ2-7 better. The CDR3 sequence is 14 residues long. The germline CDR1 and CDR2 sequences are MNHEY and SMNVEV (reference sequence). The CDR3 protein is CASSPLDRVYEQYF. DNA of the CDR3: TGTGCCAGCAGTCCATTGGACAGGGTCTACGAGCAGTACTTC.

J is TRBJ2-7 and V is TRBV5-6; D may be TRBD2 (7 bases). The CDR3 length is 14 residues. Germline CDR1 and CDR2: SGHDT and YYEEEE. V was cut by 2 bases and J by 2 bases, with 11 bases left in between. This chain's CDR3 is CASSLGGGTYEQYF. The CDR3 nucleotides read TGTGCCAGCAGCTTAGGGGGGGGGACCTACGAGCAGTACTTC.

The chain couples TRBV5-1 to TRBJ2-7; TRBD1 is a possible D gene (6 bases). Trimming stripped 3 bases from V and 5 bases from J, with 12 bases between. The germline gives CDR1 SGHRS, CDR2 YFSETQ. The CDR3 extends over 13 amino acids. CDR3 residues: CASSSTGTNEQYF. The CDR3 coding sequence is TGCGCCAGCAGCTCAACAGGGACCAACGAGCAGTACTTC.

V is TRBV7-2 and J is TRBJ2-5; 8 bases fit TRBD1. CDR1 and CDR2 (germline): SGHTA, FQGNSA. The V and J ends lost 1 base and 5 bases, in that order; junction bases with no gene match: 3. CDR3 length equals 14 residues. CDR3 loop: CASSLGAGGETQYF. For the CDR3, the DNA is TGTGCCAGCAGCTTAGGGGCAGGGGGCGAGACCCAGTACTTC.

The rearrangement joins TRBV6-5 to TRBJ2-4, with a tentative D call TRBD1 (5 bases). This CDR3 is 15 amino acids long. Germline-derived CDR1 and CDR2 are MNHEY and SVGAGI. V lost 7 bases to trimming and J lost 10 bases, with 23 bases between them. Written as DNA, the CDR3 is TGTGCCAGCAATCCCTGGAATGGGGCGAAGTGGATTCAGTACTTC. This sequence encodes CASNPWNGAKWIQYF.

This chain links TRBV6-1 with TRBJ1-2, with 7 bases lining up with TRBD1. CDR3 size: 14 residues. V dropped 6 bases and J dropped 8; count of bases not matched to a gene: 12. Germline CDR1 MNHNS, CDR2 SASEGT. CDR3 bases: TGTGCCAGCAGAACCGGGACAGCCGGGGGAGGCTACACCTTC. This gives the protein CASRTGTAGGGYTF.

This chain connects TRBV5-1 to TRBJ2-7; a possible D gene is TRBD2 (5 bases). This CDR3 comprises 15 residues. V shed 0 bases and J shed 9 bases, with 19 bases lying between them. From germline, CDR1 is SGHRS and CDR2 YFSETQ. CDR3 nucleotide sequence: TGCGCCAGCAGCTTGGAAGTGGGCAGCCTCAGCGGGCAGTACTTC. Amino acids: CASSLEVGSLSGQYF.

The rearrangement links TRBV7-9 to TRBJ2-2; TRBD2 agrees at 7 bases. Losses at the gene ends were 4 bases for V and 4 bases for J; bases not matched to a gene: 6. The CDR3 consists of 15 residues. The germline V gene encodes CDR1 SEHNR and CDR2 FQNEAQ (reference sequence). The CDR3 bases are TGTGCCAGCAGCTGGTCTAGCGGACTCACCGGGGAGCTGTTTTTT. Residues: CASSWSSGLTGELFF.

With regard to this clone: A read error is likely, as this CDR3 ends without the conserved phenylalanine or tryptophan. This chain links TRBV5-4 with TRBJ2-2; TRBD2 agrees at 13 bases. Losses at the gene ends were 3 bases for V and 7 bases for J; bases not matched to a gene: 3. Germline loops: CDR1 SGHNT, CDR2 YYREEE (reference sequence). This CDR3 spans 15 amino acids. The CDR3 DNA sequence: TGTGCCAGCAGCTGGACTAGCGGGAGTGGCGGGGAGCTGTTTCTT. This sequence encodes CASSWTSGSGGELFL.

This chain joins TRBV10-2 and TRBJ2-7; D is possibly TRBD1 (6 bases). There are 13 residues in the CDR3. V lost 6 bases and J lost 4, with 13 bases in between. Germline CDR1 is WSHSY and CDR2 is SAAADI. CDR3 loop: CASRAGTSYEQYF. The CDR3 DNA reads TGCGCCAGCAGAGCCGGGACAAGTTACGAGCAGTACTTC.

This sequence joins TRBV5-5 and TRBJ2-5, with a tentative D call TRBD2 (6 bases). The J call is doubtful: the DNA matches TRBJ2-7 better. Germline V gives CDR1 SGHKS, CDR2 YYEKEE (reference sequence). The CDR3 has 16 residues. CDR3 DNA: TGTGCCAGCAGCCAAGGAAGAGCGGGCCTCTCCTACGAGCAGTACTTC. Translation: CASSQGRAGLSYEQYF.

V is TRBV27 and J is TRBJ2-1, with D tentatively TRBD1 (5 bases). The CDR3 spans 14 residues. Looked up from germline, CDR1 is MNHEY and CDR2 is SMNVEV (reference sequence). The ends were cut back, 0 bases at V and 4 bases at J, with 7 bases in the middle. The CDR3 bases are TGTGCCAGCAGTTTATCTAGGGGATACAATGAGCAGTTCTTC. This translates into CASSLSRGYNEQFF.